The T cell receptor beta chain under discussion was sequenced for a study of blood T cell repertoires in COVID-19. Study-wide context: The United States, Italy and Spain supplied acute and convalescent COVID-19 samples. Sources were T cells, B-cell-depleted T cells, or PBMCs; the material itself was cDNA or gDNA.

Per the original data handling: From reference gene primer amplification, estimates of nucleated cell counts were derived. Assay: immunoSEQ multiplex PCR; the TCRdb copy retains only in-frame clones and omits some. Clone size and V and J calls were adopted from that table, with D and trimming inferred from the DNA. The data contain 250,000 to 300,000 clones, 91% of them seen just once; the ten biggest clones take up over 2%. The CDR3 length is 14 residues. CDR1 and CDR2 (germline): MNHNY, SVGAGI (reference sequence). Trimming pared 6 bases from V and 4 bases from J, leaving 10 bases between. Seattle patients were enrolled during active infection and followed longitudinally.

This clonotype was sampled from a woman under 40 with COVID-19, enrolled during active disease. J is TRBJ1-6 and V is TRBV6-6; no definite D call. Sequencing was done on a sample of peripheral blood. The CDR3: CASRSTEYNSPLHF. The DNA of the CDR3 is TGTGCCAGCAGGTCGACGGAGTATAATTCACCCCTCCACTTT.